A selection of T cell receptor beta chains follows, all from one sample in a study of blood T cell repertoires in COVID-19. Profiled with immunoSEQ multiplex PCR; TCRdb holds only in-frame clones, not every one. Here the sample spans under 50,000 clones, approximately 80% being singletons. Source material: peripheral blood. These receptors came from a man between 65 and 85 years old with acute or convalescent COVID-19. Each CDR3 is given with its conserved first and last residue. D genes are given only for firm matches. Clone size is shown for a subset of rows, as once, few, many or a class of expanded clone.

d_call	v_call	cdr3_length	clone_size	j_call	cdr3_aa	cdr3_nt
NA	TRBV2	14	NA	TRBJ1-6	CASSVLRENSPLHF	TGTGCCAGCAGTGTCCTTCGAGAAAATTCACCCCTCCACTTT
TRBD2	TRBV7-8	15	NA	TRBJ2-2	CASSPIRGDTGELFF	TGTGCCAGCAGCCCCATACGGGGGGACACCGGGGAGCTGTTTTTT
NA	TRBV12-3/TRBV12-4	12	NA	TRBJ1-2	CASYRGGGGYTF	TGTGCCAGCTATAGGGGAGGGGGAGGCTACACCTTC
TRBD2	TRBV29-1	14	NA	TRBJ2-5	CSVVVAGGEETQYF	TGCAGCGTTGTGGTAGCGGGGGGGGAAGAGACCCAGTACTTC
NA	TRBV4-3	13	NA	TRBJ2-3	CASSQARADTQYF	TGCGCCAGCAGCCAAGCTAGAGCGGATACGCAGTATTTT
NA	TRBV3-1/TRBV3-2	14	NA	TRBJ1-2	CASSQEPVSGGYTF	TGTGCCAGCAGCCAAGAACCGGTTTCAGGCGGCTACACCTTC
NA	TRBV11-2	11	NA	TRBJ1-1	CASSAHMEAFF	TGTGCCAGCAGCGCACACATGGAAGCTTTCTTT
TRBD1	TRBV5-1	15	once	TRBJ1-2	CASSPDGGQIYGYTF	TGCGCCAGCAGCCCGGATGGGGGACAGATCTATGGCTACACCTTC
NA	TRBV12-2	15	NA	TRBJ1-1	CASRFTGIGPTEAFF	TGTGCAAGTCGCTTCACCGGGATTGGGCCCACTGAAGCTTTCTTT
TRBD2	TRBV19	15	NA	TRBJ2-7	CASSILGGPSHEQYF	TGTGCCAGTAGTATATTGGGAGGGCCCTCCCACGAGCAGTACTTC
NA	TRBV7-9	15	NA	TRBJ1-4	CASSSDTDLNEKLFF	TGTGCCAGCAGCTCGGACACTGACCTTAATGAAAAACTGTTTTTT
NA	TRBV10-1	16	NA	TRBJ1-3	CASSESKGLSGNTIYF	TGCGCCAGCAGTGAGTCGAAGGGGCTCTCTGGAAACACCATATATTTT
NA	TRBV12-3/TRBV12-4	12	NA	TRBJ2-1	CASSFNYNEQFF	TGTGCCAGCAGTTTTAACTACAATGAGCAGTTCTTC
NA	TRBV4-1	16	NA	TRBJ1-2	CASSQDVTATSYGYTF	TGCGCCAGCAGCCAAGATGTGACAGCAACCTCCTATGGCTACACCTTC
NA	TRBV30	12	NA	TRBJ2-7	CAWSEQAYEQYF	TGTGCCTGGAGTGAACAAGCCTACGAGCAGTACTTC
TRBD2	TRBV30	13	NA	TRBJ2-3	CAWSVVGGDTQYF	TGTGCCTGGAGTGTAGTGGGAGGGGATACGCAGTATTTT
TRBD2	TRBV7-2	17	NA	TRBJ2-2	CASSLRAGGPHTGELFF	TGTGCCAGCAGCTTACGGGCGGGAGGGCCGCACACCGGGGAGCTGTTTTTT
NA	TRBV5-5	15	NA	TRBJ2-5	CASSRAGSPQETQYF	TGTGCCAGCAGCCGGGCGGGTAGCCCTCAAGAGACCCAGTACTTC
NA	TRBV6-5	14	NA	TRBJ1-1	CASSLRGYDTEAFF	TGTGCCAGCAGCCTCAGGGGCTATGACACTGAAGCTTTCTTT
NA	TRBV28	16	NA	TRBJ1-5	CASTLMGLNSNQPQHF	TGTGCCAGCACCCTGATGGGGCTTAATAGCAATCAGCCCCAGCATTTT
NA	TRBV30	12	NA	TRBJ1-1	CAGAGGWTEAFF	TGTGCCGGAGCGGGGGGATGGACTGAAGCTTTCTTT
NA	TRBV4-1	17	few	TRBJ1-6	CASSLDRFGSYNSPLHF	TGCGCCAGCAGCCTAGACAGGTTTGGCTCGTATAATTCACCCCTCCACTTT
NA	TRBV9	13	few	TRBJ1-1	CASSVAGPTEAFF	TGTGCCAGCAGCGTGGCAGGGCCCACTGAAGCTTTCTTT
NA	TRBV11-2	13	NA	TRBJ1-2	CASSFSGTYGYTF	TGTGCCAGCAGCTTTTCAGGCACCTATGGCTACACCTTC
NA	TRBV11-2	13	NA	TRBJ2-7	CASSFTGSYEQYF	TGTGCCAGCAGCTTCACCGGGAGCTACGAGCAGTACTTC
TRBD1	TRBV7-2	15	NA	TRBJ1-5	CASSTTGGLNQPQHF	TGTGCCAGCAGCACGACAGGGGGCTTAAATCAGCCCCAGCATTTT
NA	TRBV7-9	15	NA	TRBJ2-6	CASSSSRSGANVLTF	TGTGCCAGCAGCTCGTCCCGCTCTGGGGCCAACGTCCTGACTTTC
NA	TRBV18	13	few	TRBJ2-4	CASSGLAKNIQYF	TGTGCCAGCTCAGGACTAGCCAAAAACATTCAGTACTTC
NA	TRBV9	14	NA	TRBJ2-5	CASSAGSAQETQYF	TGTGCCAGCAGCGCCGGGTCTGCTCAAGAGACCCAGTACTTC
NA	TRBV25-1	16	NA	TRBJ2-3	CASSEPHTGDTDTQYF	TGTGCCAGCAGTGAACCCCACACGGGGGACACAGATACGCAGTATTTT
NA	TRBV18	16	few	TRBJ1-5	CASSPSGQFSNQPQHF	TGTGCCAGCTCACCCTCCGGACAGTTTAGCAATCAGCCCCAGCATTTT
NA	TRBV27	13	NA	TRBJ2-7	CASSKIGTYEQYF	TGTGCCAGCAGCAAAATAGGGACATACGAGCAGTACTTC
TRBD1	TRBV3-1/TRBV3-2	15	NA	TRBJ2-7	CASSQPGTGTYEQYF	TGTGCCAGCAGCCAACCCGGGACAGGGACCTACGAGCAGTACTTC
TRBD1	TRBV9	13	NA	TRBJ2-1	CASSGTGDNEQFF	TGTGCCAGCAGCGGGACAGGAGACAATGAGCAGTTCTTC
TRBD1	TRBV7-8	15	NA	TRBJ1-2	CASSVGTGGSWGYTF	TGTGCCAGCAGCGTCGGAACAGGGGGCTCCTGGGGCTACACCTTC
TRBD1	TRBV6-5	14	NA	TRBJ1-2	CASSPGTGASGYTF	TGTGCCAGCAGTCCCGGGACAGGGGCTTCCGGCTACACCTTC
NA	TRBV5-6	13	NA	TRBJ2-3	CASSLDRTDTQYF	TGTGCCAGCAGCTTGGACAGAACAGATACGCAGTATTTT
NA	TRBV5-5	15	once	TRBJ1-1	CASSPTLTENTEAFF	TGTGCCAGCAGCCCAACTCTCACAGAGAACACTGAAGCTTTCTTT
TRBD2	TRBV7-3	18	NA	TRBJ2-3	CASSLFGASGGRTDTQYF	TGTGCCAGCAGCTTATTCGGGGCTAGCGGAGGCAGGACAGATACGCAGTATTTT
NA	TRBV5-1	13	NA	TRBJ2-3	CASSLTNTDTQYF	TGCGCCAGCAGCTTGACAAACACAGATACGCAGTATTTT
NA	TRBV6-6	15	once	TRBJ1-6	CASSYRSSYNSPLHF	TGTGCCAGCAGTTACCGGAGCTCCTATAATTCACCCCTCCACTTT
NA	TRBV5-1	13	few	TRBJ2-1	CASSLDTHNEQFF	TGCGCCAGCAGCTTGGATACACACAATGAGCAGTTCTTC
TRBD2	TRBV9	15	medium-sized	TRBJ2-1	CASRPTSGGPHEQFF	TGTGCCAGCAGACCAACTAGCGGGGGGCCGCATGAGCAGTTCTTC
NA	TRBV27	15	NA	TRBJ2-7	CASSLGQGYSYEQYF	TGTGCCAGCAGTTTAGGGCAGGGCTACTCCTACGAGCAGTACTTC
NA	TRBV18	13	NA	TRBJ2-5	CASSPRTEETQYF	TGTGCCAGCTCACCCCGGACAGAAGAGACCCAGTACTTC
NA	TRBV15	13	NA	TRBJ1-4	CATSRDPNEKLFF	TGTGCCACCAGCAGAGATCCGAATGAAAAACTGTTTTTT
NA	TRBV20-1	17	NA	TRBJ1-6	CSASSGGLSSYNSPLHF	TGCAGTGCTAGTAGCGGGGGCCTGAGCTCCTATAATTCACCCCTCCACTTT
NA	TRBV10-1	12	NA	TRBJ2-7	CAQQDRPYEQYF	TGCGCCCAGCAGGACAGACCATACGAGCAGTACTTC
TRBD1	TRBV24-1	15	NA	TRBJ1-2	CATSEKGASIYGYTF	TGTGCCACCAGTGAGAAGGGGGCGAGTATCTATGGCTACACCTTC
TRBD1	TRBV29-1	17	NA	TRBJ2-1	CSVPGQGSKQFYNEQFF	TGCAGCGTTCCGGGACAGGGGTCCAAACAATTCTACAATGAGCAGTTCTTC
TRBD2	TRBV5-5	16	NA	TRBJ2-3	CASSLGLAGATDTQYF	TGTGCCAGCAGCTTGGGACTAGCGGGGGCCACAGATACGCAGTATTTT